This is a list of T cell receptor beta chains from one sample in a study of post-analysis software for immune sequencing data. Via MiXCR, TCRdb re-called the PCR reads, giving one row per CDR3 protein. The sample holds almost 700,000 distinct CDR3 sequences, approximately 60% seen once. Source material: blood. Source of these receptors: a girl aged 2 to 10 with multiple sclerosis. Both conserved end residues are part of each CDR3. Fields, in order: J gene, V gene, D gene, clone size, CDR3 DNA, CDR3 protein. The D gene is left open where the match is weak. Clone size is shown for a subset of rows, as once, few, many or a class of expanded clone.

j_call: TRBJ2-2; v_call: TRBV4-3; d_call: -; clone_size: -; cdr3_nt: TGCGCCAGCAGCCAAGAGTTTGCTAGACGCACCGGGGAGCTGTTTTTT; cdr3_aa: CASSQEFARRTGELFF
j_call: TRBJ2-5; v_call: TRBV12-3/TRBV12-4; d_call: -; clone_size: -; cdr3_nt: TGTGCCAGCAGTTTACGGGGCGGGGCGAAAGAGACCCAGTACTTC; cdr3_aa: CASSLRGGAKETQYF
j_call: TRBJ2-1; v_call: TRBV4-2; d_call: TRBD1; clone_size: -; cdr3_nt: TGTGCCTGCAGCCAAGAAGGGGGCGGAGAGCAGTTCTTC; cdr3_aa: CACSQEGGGEQFF
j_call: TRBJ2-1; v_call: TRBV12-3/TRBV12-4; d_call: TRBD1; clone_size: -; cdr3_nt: TGTGCCAGCAGTTTCGGGGACAGGGACTACAATGAGCAGTTCTTC; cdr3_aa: CASSFGDRDYNEQFF
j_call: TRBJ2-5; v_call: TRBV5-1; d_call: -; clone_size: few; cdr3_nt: TGCGCCAGCAGCTCCGGGAATCGAAGGACCCAGTACTTC; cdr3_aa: CASSSGNRRTQYF
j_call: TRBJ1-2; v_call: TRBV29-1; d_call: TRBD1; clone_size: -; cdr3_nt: TGCAGCGTTGTCCGGGACAGGGTTGACTATGGCTACACCTTC; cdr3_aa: CSVVRDRVDYGYTF
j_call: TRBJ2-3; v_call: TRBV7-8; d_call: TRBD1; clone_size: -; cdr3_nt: TGTGCCAGCAGCACCTACAGGGGCTCCCCGCCAGATACGCAGTATTTT; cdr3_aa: CASSTYRGSPPDTQYF
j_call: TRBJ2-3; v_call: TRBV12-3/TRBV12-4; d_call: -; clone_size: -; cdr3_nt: TGTGCCAGCAGTTTGGGCCCTCCCGGGACTTCCACAGATACGCAGTATTTT; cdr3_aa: CASSLGPPGTSTDTQYF
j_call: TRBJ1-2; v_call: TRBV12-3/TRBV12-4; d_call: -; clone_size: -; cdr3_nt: TGTGCCAGCAGTTCAAATCAGGGGTACCATGGCTACACCTTC; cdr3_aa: CASSSNQGYHGYTF
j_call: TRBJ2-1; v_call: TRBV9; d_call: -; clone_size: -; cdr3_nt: TGTGCCAGCAGCGTACGTCAGTCAGACAATGAGCAGTTCTTC; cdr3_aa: CASSVRQSDNEQFF
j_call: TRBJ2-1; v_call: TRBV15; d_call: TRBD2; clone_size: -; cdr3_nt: TGTGCCACCAGCAGAGTAGCGGGAGGGGTGTACAATGAGCAGTTCTTC; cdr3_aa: CATSRVAGGVYNEQFF
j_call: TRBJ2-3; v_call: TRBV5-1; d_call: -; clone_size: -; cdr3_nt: TGCGCCAGCGGGGAGGCGAGCACAGATACGCAGTATTTT; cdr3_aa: CASGEASTDTQYF
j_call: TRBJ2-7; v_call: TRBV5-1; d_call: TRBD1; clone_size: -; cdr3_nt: TGCGCCAGCGGCCAGTCTTCAGGGGGCCTGGGGAGCCAGTACTTC; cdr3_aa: CASGQSSGGLGSQYF
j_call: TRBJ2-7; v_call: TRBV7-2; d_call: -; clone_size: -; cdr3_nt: TGTGCCAGCAGCTCCGGAGGGCCCGGGGGTATAGTCTCCTACGAGCAGTACTTC; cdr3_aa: CASSSGGPGGIVSYEQYF